This TCR beta chain appears in the sequencing data of a study of radiotherapy plus CTLA-4 blockade in lung cancer. Whole-study context: Disease control was achieved by about 29% of patients, and objective responses by about 19%.

Profiled with immunoSEQ multiplex PCR; TCRdb holds only in-frame clones, not every one. The sample lists about 38,000 clones, just over 85% occurring once. V shed 6 bases and J shed 0 bases, with 15 bases lying between them. The CDR3 runs to 16 residues. This chain joins TRBV23-1 and TRBJ1-3; D not resolved. TRBV23-1 counts as an open reading frame of uncertain function. The sample here was peripheral blood, taken from a patient treated with radiotherapy plus ipilimumab. This clonotype originated in a human donor with non-small cell lung cancer whose response to radiotherapy plus ipilimumab could not be evaluated. The CDR3 loop reads CASSPPRPYSGNTIYF. The CDR3 DNA sequence: TGCGCCAGCAGCCCCCCGAGGCCCTACTCTGGAAACACCATATATTTT.